This TCR beta chain was documented in a study of blood T cell repertoires in COVID-19. Study overall: Collection of acute and convalescent COVID-19 samples took place in the United States, Italy and Spain. In each case, the material was cDNA or gDNA derived from T cells, B-cell-depleted T cells, or PBMCs.

Trimming shortened V by 6 bases and J by 1 base, and 14 bases separated the two germline ends. In germline, CDR1 is SQVTM, CDR2 ANQGSEA. The CDR3 runs 14 residues. Original processing notes: Amplifying reference gene primers gave estimates of nucleated cell counts. Clones were read by immunoSEQ multiplex PCR, and TCRdb kept only the in-frame ones, dropping some. For V, J and clone size, that table is used; D and trimming come from the DNA. The table shows about 170,000 clones, with around nine tenths occurring only once. The chain couples TRBV29-1 to TRBJ2-3; no clear D. The sequence came from a woman older than 75 with COVID-19, enrolled during active disease. Sequencing was performed on peripheral blood. DNA of the CDR3: TGCAGCGTCGTACAGCCGCCTGGCACAGATACGCAGTATTTT. Translated, it gives CSVVQPPGTDTQYF.